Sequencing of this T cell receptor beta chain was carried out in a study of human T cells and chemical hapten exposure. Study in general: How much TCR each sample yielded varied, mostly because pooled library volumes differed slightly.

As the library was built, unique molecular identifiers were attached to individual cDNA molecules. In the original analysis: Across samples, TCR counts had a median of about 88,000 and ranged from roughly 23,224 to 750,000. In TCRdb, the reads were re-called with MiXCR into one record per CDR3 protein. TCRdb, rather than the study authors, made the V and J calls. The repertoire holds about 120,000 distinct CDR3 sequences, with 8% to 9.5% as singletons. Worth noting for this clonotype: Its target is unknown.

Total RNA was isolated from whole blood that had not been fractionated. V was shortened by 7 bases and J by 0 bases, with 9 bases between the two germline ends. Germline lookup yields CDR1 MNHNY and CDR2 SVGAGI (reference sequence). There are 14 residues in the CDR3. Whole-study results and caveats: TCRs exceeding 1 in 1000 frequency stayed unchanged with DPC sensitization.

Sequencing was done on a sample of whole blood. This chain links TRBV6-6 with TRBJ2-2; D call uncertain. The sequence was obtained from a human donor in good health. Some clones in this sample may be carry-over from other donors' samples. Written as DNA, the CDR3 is TGTGCCAGCACTGGCACTGCGAACACCGGGGAGCTGTTTTTT. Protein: CASTGTANTGELFF.